This is a list of T cell receptor beta chains from one sample in a study of cytomegalovirus exposure and HLA in healthy donors. TCRdb's table, derived via immunoSEQ multiplex PCR, lists solely in-frame clones and lacks some. The sample gives just over 150,000 clones, around 74% of which show up once; roughly 1.4% is in the top ten. Sequenced input: PBMCs. The receptors derive from a woman aged 25 to 39 in good health and CMV-seronegative. The CDR3 runs from the conserved cysteine through the conserved F or W. Fields, in order: V gene, clone size, D gene, J gene, CDR3 protein, CDR3 DNA. D genes are given only for firm matches. Size is omitted from some rows. Given values are once, few, many or a class for expanded clones.

v_call: TRBV21-1; clone_size: .; d_call: .; j_call: TRBJ1-1; cdr3_aa: CASSKSTRTGGVNTEAFF; cdr3_nt: TGTGCCAGCAGCAAATCTACGCGAACCGGGGGGGTGAACACTGAAGCTTTCTTT
v_call: TRBV7-6; clone_size: .; d_call: .; j_call: TRBJ2-5; cdr3_aa: CASSLLPHQGKTQYF; cdr3_nt: TGTGCCAGCAGCTTACTTCCCCACCAGGGGAAGACCCAGTACTTC
v_call: TRBV12-5; clone_size: .; d_call: .; j_call: TRBJ1-2; cdr3_aa: CAKENARGYTF; cdr3_nt: TGTGCTAAAGAAAATGCTAGAGGCTACACCTTC
v_call: TRBV6-5; clone_size: .; d_call: .; j_call: TRBJ1-2; cdr3_aa: CASSSETQYGYTF; cdr3_nt: TGTGCCAGCAGTTCAGAGACACAGTATGGCTACACCTTC
v_call: TRBV9; clone_size: .; d_call: TRBD1; j_call: TRBJ2-7; cdr3_aa: CASSGGTGKTYEQYF; cdr3_nt: TGTGCCAGCAGCGGGGGGACAGGGAAAACCTACGAGCAGTACTTC
v_call: TRBV5-1; clone_size: .; d_call: .; j_call: TRBJ1-6; cdr3_aa: CASSFRGSYNSPLHF; cdr3_nt: TGCGCCAGCAGCTTCAGGGGCTCCTATAATTCACCCCTCCACTTT
v_call: TRBV2; clone_size: .; d_call: TRBD1; j_call: TRBJ1-2; cdr3_aa: CASSESWGQGMSYGYTF; cdr3_nt: TGTGCCAGCAGTGAATCCTGGGGACAGGGGATGAGCTATGGCTACACCTTC
v_call: TRBV6-5; clone_size: .; d_call: .; j_call: TRBJ1-1; cdr3_aa: CASSEVAITEAFF; cdr3_nt: TGTGCCAGCAGTGAAGTGGCAATCACTGAAGCTTTCTTT
v_call: TRBV4-1; clone_size: medium-sized; d_call: TRBD2; j_call: TRBJ2-3; cdr3_aa: CASRNSGGAWDTQYF; cdr3_nt: TGCGCCAGCAGAAATAGCGGGGGGGCGTGGGATACGCAGTATTTT
v_call: TRBV11-3; clone_size: .; d_call: TRBD1; j_call: TRBJ1-6; cdr3_aa: CASSLKQGSSYNSPLHF; cdr3_nt: TGTGCCAGCAGCTTAAAACAGGGGAGCTCCTATAATTCACCCCTCCACTTT
v_call: TRBV27; clone_size: .; d_call: TRBD2; j_call: TRBJ2-1; cdr3_aa: CASSLFWRGGSYNEQFF; cdr3_nt: TGTGCCAGCAGTTTATTTTGGCGGGGGGGCTCCTACAATGAGCAGTTCTTC
v_call: TRBV11-3; clone_size: .; d_call: TRBD1; j_call: TRBJ1-4; cdr3_aa: CASSLVTATGGDEKLFF; cdr3_nt: TGTGCCAGCAGCTTAGTGACCGCGACAGGGGGGGATGAAAAACTGTTTTTT
v_call: TRBV5-4; clone_size: .; d_call: TRBD2; j_call: TRBJ2-7; cdr3_aa: CASSAGLDAFYEQYF; cdr3_nt: TGTGCCAGCAGCGCGGGACTAGACGCCTTCTACGAGCAGTACTTC
v_call: TRBV5-1; clone_size: .; d_call: .; j_call: TRBJ1-2; cdr3_aa: CASSFSQGLGYTF; cdr3_nt: TGCGCCAGCAGCTTTTCACAGGGTCTCGGCTACACCTTC
v_call: TRBV15; clone_size: .; d_call: .; j_call: TRBJ1-1; cdr3_aa: CATSLSRAQEAFF; cdr3_nt: TGTGCCACCAGCTTGAGCAGGGCTCAGGAGGCTTTCTTT
v_call: TRBV5-4; clone_size: .; d_call: TRBD2; j_call: TRBJ2-1; cdr3_aa: CASSLDPSGYNEQFF; cdr3_nt: TGTGCCAGCAGCTTGGACCCTAGCGGCTACAATGAGCAGTTCTTC
v_call: TRBV7-2; clone_size: .; d_call: .; j_call: TRBJ1-1; cdr3_aa: CASSSPSRLNTEAFF; cdr3_nt: TGTGCCAGCAGCTCCCCGTCGAGGTTGAACACTGAAGCTTTCTTT
v_call: TRBV2; clone_size: .; d_call: .; j_call: TRBJ1-1; cdr3_aa: CASSFHSEAFF; cdr3_nt: TGTGCCAGCAGTTTCCACAGTGAAGCTTTCTTT
v_call: TRBV10-3; clone_size: .; d_call: TRBD1; j_call: TRBJ1-5; cdr3_aa: CAISSGQGKDQPQHF; cdr3_nt: TGTGCCATCAGTTCCGGACAGGGCAAAGATCAGCCCCAGCATTTT
v_call: TRBV2; clone_size: .; d_call: TRBD1; j_call: TRBJ1-1; cdr3_aa: CASTVQRQGLNTEAFF; cdr3_nt: TGTGCCAGCACTGTTCAACGACAGGGCCTGAACACTGAAGCTTTCTTT
v_call: TRBV11-2; clone_size: few; d_call: .; j_call: TRBJ2-7; cdr3_aa: CASSAISNLYEQYF; cdr3_nt: TGTGCCAGCAGCGCAATCTCTAATCTCTACGAGCAGTACTTC